Following are 25 T cell receptor beta chains from one sample sequenced in a study of blood T cell repertoires in COVID-19. Profiling relied on immunoSEQ multiplex PCR, and the TCRdb table lists in-frame clones only, not all of them. Here the sample spans 200,000 or so clones, about 88% being singletons. Sequencing was carried out using peripheral blood. Receptor source: a man aged 65-85 years with active or convalescent COVID-19.

This clone was picked up one time. The chain has TRBV28 and TRBJ2-7; weak D call: TRBD1 (5 bases). This CDR3 has 12 residues. Trimming took 10 bases from V and 0 from J, leaving 10 bases between them. In germline, CDR1 is MDHEN, CDR2 SYDVKM. In nucleotides, the CDR3 is TGTGCCACGGACAAAAACTCCTACGAGCAGTACTTC. Amino acids: CATDKNSYEQYF.

This clone has a handful of counts. This chain connects TRBV4-2 to TRBJ2-7; 7 bases are a match to TRBD1. CDR1 and CDR2 (germline): LGHNA, YNFKEQ. This CDR3 comprises 16 residues. After removal of 3 bases from V and 0 bases from J, the junction contained 8 bases not matched to a gene. The CDR3 DNA follows: TGTGCCAGCAGCCAGTACAGGGGTGCGAGCTCCTACGAGCAGTACTTC. It codes for CASSQYRGASSYEQYF.

This rearrangement joins TRBV10-3 to TRBJ1-1; TRBD1 agrees at 8 bases. The CDR3 is 14 residues long. Germline lookup yields CDR1 ENHRY and CDR2 SYGVKD. V shed 6 bases, J shed 2 bases, and the junction held 5 bases outside the gene matches. The CDR3 here is CAISIGQGNTEAFF. CDR3 nucleotides: TGTGCCATCAGCATTGGACAGGGAAACACTGAAGCTTTCTTT.

The chain has TRBV14 and TRBJ2-5, with TRBD2 matching 7 bases. The junction had 12 bases not matched to a gene; V was cut back by 1 base and J by 4 bases. This CDR3 region has 17 residues. Germline V lookup: CDR1 SGHDN, CDR2 FVKESK. Here the CDR3 reads CASSQGLGAGVGETQYF. For the CDR3, the DNA is TGTGCCAGCAGCCAAGGTCTTGGGGCGGGAGTGGGAGAGACCCAGTACTTC.

The chain is built from TRBV11-2 and TRBJ2-7, with 8 bases fitting TRBD1. Germline loops: CDR1 SGHAT, CDR2 FQNNGV. CDR3 length: 15 amino acids. V gave up 6 bases and J gave up 0 bases; unmatched junction bases: 7. The CDR3 here is CASRQDRASSYEQYF. The CDR3 nucleotides read TGTGCCAGCAGACAGGACAGGGCAAGCTCCTACGAGCAGTACTTC.

This chain connects TRBV5-4 to TRBJ2-7, with D perhaps TRBD1 (7 bases). The V gene's germline CDR1 is SGHNT and CDR2 YYREEE (reference sequence). V dropped 1 base and J dropped 0 bases, with 17 bases sitting between them. The length of the CDR3 is 17 residues. CDR3 nucleotides: TGTGCCAGCAGCTTGCAGCAGGGGGGTGCTAGCTCCTACGAGCAGTACTTC. The encoded protein is CASSLQQGGASSYEQYF. Based on the CDR3 plus reference TRBV5-4 and TRBJ2-7, the full variable domain is ETGVTQSPTHLIKTRGQQVTLRCSSQSGHNTVSWYQQALGQGPQFIFQYYREEENGRGNFPPRFSGLQFPNYSSELNVNALELDDSALYLCASSLQQGGASSYEQYFGPGTRLTVT.

The chain has TRBV27 and TRBJ1-5; D uncertain. Germline V CDR1 and CDR2: MNHEY, SMNVEV (reference sequence). Trimming removed 5 bases at V and 2 bases at J, with 7 bases between. There are 13 residues in the CDR3. The CDR3 loop reads CASSRQGNQPQHF. Here the CDR3 DNA reads TGTGCCAGCAGTAGGCAGGGCAATCAGCCCCAGCATTTT.

The V call is TRBV7-8, the J call TRBJ1-5; D uncertain. Germline assignment: CDR1 SGHVS and CDR2 FQNEAQ. The V end lost 5 bases, the J end lost 5 bases, and 22 bases lay between the germline ends. The CDR3 runs 17 residues. The CDR3 reads CASSGWEATVGYQPQHF. In DNA form, the CDR3 reads TGTGCCAGCAGCGGGTGGGAGGCCACAGTGGGCTATCAGCCCCAGCATTTT.

V is TRBV5-4 and J is TRBJ2-1, with 11 bases matching TRBD2. The CDR3 runs to 14 residues. Unmatched junction bases numbered 6, after V lost 4 bases and J lost 9 bases. Per the germline V gene, CDR1 is SGHNT and CDR2 is YYREEE (reference sequence). The CDR3 DNA reads as TGTGCCAGCAGCATTAGCGGGAGGGCCGGTGAGCAGTTCTTC. Residues: CASSISGRAGEQFF.

The chain combines TRBV5-1 with TRBJ1-4, with 8 positions matching TRBD1. The V gene's germline CDR1 is SGHRS and CDR2 YFSETQ. J gave up 5 bases and V 3 bases, and 3 bases lay outside the gene matches. This CDR3 has 14 amino acids. The CDR3 DNA is TGCGCCAGCAGCTCCGGACAGGGAAATGAAAAACTGTTTTTT. This encodes CASSSGQGNEKLFF.

The chain employs TRBV14 and TRBJ1-1; D gene ambiguous. Germline loops: CDR1 SGHDN, CDR2 FVKESK. The CDR3 runs to 13 residues. Trimming stripped 5 bases from V and 1 base from J, with 8 bases between. The CDR3 protein is CASSSYGNTEAFF. The CDR3 DNA reads TGTGCCAGCAGCTCCTATGGGAACACTGAAGCTTTCTTT.

This chain uses TRBV15 with TRBJ2-1, with TRBD2 identical over 10 bases. Unmatched junction bases numbered 7, after V lost 0 bases and J lost 5 bases. This CDR3 has 17 residues. Germline CDR1 and CDR2: LNHNV and YYDKDF (reference sequence). The CDR3 DNA reads as TGTGCCACCAGCAGAGATCTAACTAGCGGGAAGGACAATGAGCAGTTCTTC. It is translated as CATSRDLTSGKDNEQFF.

The rearrangement links TRBV6-5 to TRBJ2-7, with 7 nucleotides matching TRBD1. Germline loops: CDR1 MNHEY, CDR2 SVGAGI. The CDR3 runs 13 residues. J lost 0 bases, V lost 6 bases, and 2 bases had no gene match. This CDR3 reads CASSGDSSYEQYF. In DNA, the CDR3 is TGTGCCAGCAGCGGGGACAGCTCCTACGAGCAGTACTTC.

The V and J genes are TRBV6-5 and TRBJ1-1; 7 bases are shared with TRBD1. The CDR3 consists of 15 residues. Germline V gene lookup returns CDR1 MNHEY and CDR2 SVGAGI. V was clipped by 2 bases and J by 0 bases; unmatched bases: 3. In DNA form, the CDR3 reads TGTGCCAGCAGTTACCTGGGACAGATGAACACTGAAGCTTTCTTT. Protein: CASSYLGQMNTEAFF.

The chain uses TRBV11-2 and TRBJ2-3, with a possible D match to TRBD1 (5 bases). The V gene's germline CDR1 is SGHAT and CDR2 FQNNGV. The CDR3 has 15 amino acids. The V and J ends lost 3 bases and 2 bases respectively, with 12 bases between them. In DNA, the CDR3 is TGTGCCAGCAGCTTCTTTGCAGGGTCCACAGATACGCAGTATTTT. Translation gives CASSFFAGSTDTQYF.

This chain connects TRBV11-3 to TRBJ2-7; 7 positions match TRBD1. Trimming at V came to 2 bases and at J to 5 bases, leaving 12 bases not matched to a gene. The CDR3 extends over 16 amino acids. Per the germline V gene, CDR1 is SGHNT and CDR2 is YENEEA. CDR3 sequence: CASSLPQGLFIHEQYF. The CDR3 bases are TGTGCCAGCAGCTTACCACAGGGGCTCTTCATCCACGAGCAGTACTTC.

The chain joins TRBV18 to TRBJ1-1; D is unresolved. Germline V CDR1 and CDR2: KGHSH, LQKENI. This CDR3 contains 14 residues. Trimming shortened V by 6 bases and J by 2 bases, and 13 bases separated the two germline ends. The CDR3 loop is CASSQAPGNTEAFF. CDR3 coding DNA: TGTGCCAGCTCCCAGGCTCCGGGAAACACTGAAGCTTTCTTT.

The chain links TRBV27 to TRBJ2-3; D is undetermined. The V end was cut by 3 bases, the J end by 0 bases, with 10 bases between. CDR3 length equals 15 residues. The germline V gene encodes CDR1 MNHEY and CDR2 SMNVEV (reference sequence). CDR3 bases: TGTGCCAGCAGTTTTCTGCCGACTAGCACAGATACGCAGTATTTT. Amino acid sequence: CASSFLPTSTDTQYF.

The chain recombines TRBV7-2 with TRBJ1-3; D is unresolved. The CDR3 is 15 amino acids. V was clipped by 5 bases and J by 0 bases, with 11 bases between them. Germline V gives CDR1 SGHTA, CDR2 FQGNSA. CDR3 sequence reads: CASSRDGGSGNTIYF. The CDR3 DNA reads TGTGCCAGCAGCCGTGACGGAGGCTCTGGAAACACCATATATTTT.

This sequence joins TRBV5-5 and TRBJ1-2, with TRBD1 as a possible D gene (5 bases). CDR3 length: 14 amino acids. The germline V gene encodes CDR1 SGHKS and CDR2 YYEKEE (reference sequence). Trimming left V 4 bases short and J 4 bases short, with 14 bases between. The CDR3 DNA reads as TGTGCCAGCAGCACGGACATTTCGGCCTATGGCTACACCTTC. Amino acid sequence: CASSTDISAYGYTF.

The chain carries TRBV7-6 and TRBJ1-1; weak D call: TRBD1 (5 bases). The germline CDR1 and CDR2 sequences are SGHVS and FNYEAQ. The ends were cut back, 5 bases at V and 0 bases at J, with 19 bases in the middle. The CDR3 covers 17 residues. DNA for the CDR3: TGTGCCAGCAGCAAAATGGTGGGAGGGGTTCTGAACACTGAAGCTTTCTTT. Its translation is CASSKMVGGVLNTEAFF.

The CDR3 DNA reads as TGTGCCAGCAGCTTGTGGCAGGGGGCAGGGTACACCGGGGAGCTGTTTTTT. Its protein product is CASSLWQGAGYTGELFF. V usage is TRBV5-4 and J usage is TRBJ2-2; 8 positions agree with TRBD1. J gave up 3 bases and V 1 base, and 8 bases lay outside the gene matches. Per the germline V gene, CDR1 is SGHNT and CDR2 is YYREEE (reference sequence). This CDR3 has 17 residues.

Regarding this clone: Other DNA sequences in this specimen translate into the identical CDR3. The rearrangement uses TRBV4-3 and TRBJ2-5, with D uncertain. V dropped 0 bases and J dropped 1 base, with 6 bases sitting between them. The germline CDR1 and CDR2 sequences are LGHNA and YSLEER. This CDR3 contains 14 residues. CDR3 nucleotides: TGCGCCAGCAGCCAAGACCTAGTCCAAGAGACCCAGTACTTC. It translates to CASSQDLVQETQYF.

CDR3 residues: CASRPATGQRSYGYTF. The CDR3 nucleotides are TGTGCCAGCAGACCTGCCACCGGACAGAGATCCTATGGCTACACCTTC. The chain couples TRBV5-4 to TRBJ1-2, with a tentative D call TRBD1 (6 bases). Germline values: CDR1 SGHNT, CDR2 YYREEE (reference sequence). The V gene lost 5 bases and the J gene lost 4 bases, with 21 bases spanning the gap. The CDR3 has 16 residues.

V usage is TRBV2 and J usage is TRBJ1-6, with D possibly being TRBD1 (5 bases). The CDR3 spans 14 residues. The V and J ends lost 6 bases and 10 bases respectively, with 16 bases between them. Germline CDR1 and CDR2: SNHLY and FYNNEI. Here the CDR3 DNA reads TGTGCCAGCAGGCCGACAGTTACGATCTCACCCCTCCACTTT. Amino acid sequence: CASRPTVTISPLHF.